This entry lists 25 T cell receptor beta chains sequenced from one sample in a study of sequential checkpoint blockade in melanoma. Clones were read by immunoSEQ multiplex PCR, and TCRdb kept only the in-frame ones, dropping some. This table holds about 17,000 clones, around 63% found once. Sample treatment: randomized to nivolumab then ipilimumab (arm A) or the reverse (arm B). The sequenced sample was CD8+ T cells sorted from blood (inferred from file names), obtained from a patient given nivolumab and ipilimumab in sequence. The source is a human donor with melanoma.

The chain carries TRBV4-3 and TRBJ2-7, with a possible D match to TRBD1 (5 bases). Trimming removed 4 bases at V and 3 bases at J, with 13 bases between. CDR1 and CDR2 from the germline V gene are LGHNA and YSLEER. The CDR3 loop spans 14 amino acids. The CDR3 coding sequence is TGCGCCAGCAGCCCCCAAGGGGCCAGCTACGAGCAGTACTTC. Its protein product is CASSPQGASYEQYF.

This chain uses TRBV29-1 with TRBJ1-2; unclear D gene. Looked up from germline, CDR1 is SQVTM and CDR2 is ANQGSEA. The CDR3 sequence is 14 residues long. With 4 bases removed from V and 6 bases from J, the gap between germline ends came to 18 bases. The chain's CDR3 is CSVGGGASPNGYTF. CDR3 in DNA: TGCAGCGTTGGAGGAGGCGCCAGTCCCAATGGCTACACCTTC.

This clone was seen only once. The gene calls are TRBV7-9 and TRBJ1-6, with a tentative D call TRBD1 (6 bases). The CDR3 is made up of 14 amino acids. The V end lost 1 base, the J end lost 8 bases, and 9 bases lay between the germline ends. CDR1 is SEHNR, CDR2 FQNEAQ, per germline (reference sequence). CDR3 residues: CASSLGRGDSPLHF. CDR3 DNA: TGTGCCAGCAGCTTAGGCAGGGGTGATTCACCCCTCCACTTT.

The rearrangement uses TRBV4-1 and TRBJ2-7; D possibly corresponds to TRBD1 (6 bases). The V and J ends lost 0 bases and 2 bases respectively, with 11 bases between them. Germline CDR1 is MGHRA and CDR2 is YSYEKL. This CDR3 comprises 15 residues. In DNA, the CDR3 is TGCGCCAGCAGCCAAGATACCCAGGGGCCCTACGAGCAGTACTTC. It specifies CASSQDTQGPYEQYF.

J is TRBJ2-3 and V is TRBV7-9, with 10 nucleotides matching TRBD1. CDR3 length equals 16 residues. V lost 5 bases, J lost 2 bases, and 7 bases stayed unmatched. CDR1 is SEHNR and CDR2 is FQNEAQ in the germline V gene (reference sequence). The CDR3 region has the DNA TGTGCCAGCAGCCCCAGGACAGGGGGGGACACAGATACGCAGTATTTT. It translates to CASSPRTGGDTDTQYF.

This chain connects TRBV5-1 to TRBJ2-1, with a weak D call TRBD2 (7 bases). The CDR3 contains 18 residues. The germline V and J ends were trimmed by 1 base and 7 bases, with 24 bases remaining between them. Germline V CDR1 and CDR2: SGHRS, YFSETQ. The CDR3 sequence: CASSLIPLPWEGGNEQFF. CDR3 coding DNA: TGCGCCAGCAGCTTGATTCCCCTCCCGTGGGAGGGGGGGAATGAGCAGTTCTTC. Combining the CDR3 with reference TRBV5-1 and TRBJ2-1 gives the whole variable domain KAGVTQTPRYLIKTRGQQVTLSCSPISGHRSVSWYQQTPGQGLQFLFEYFSETQRNKGNFPGRFSGRQFSNSRSEMNVSTLELGDSALYLCASSLIPLPWEGGNEQFFGPGTRLTVL.

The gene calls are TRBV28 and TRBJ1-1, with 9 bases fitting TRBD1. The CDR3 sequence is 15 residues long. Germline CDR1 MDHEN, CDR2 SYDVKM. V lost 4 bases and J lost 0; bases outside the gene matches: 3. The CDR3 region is CASSYRGRMNTEAFF. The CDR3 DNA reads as TGTGCCAGCAGTTACAGGGGGCGGATGAACACTGAAGCTTTCTTT. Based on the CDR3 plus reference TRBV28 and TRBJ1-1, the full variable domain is DVKVTQSSRYLVKRTGEKVFLECVQDMDHENMFWYRQDPGLGLRLIYFSYDVKMKEKGDIPEGYSVSREKKERFSLILESASTNQTSMYLCASSYRGRMNTEAFFGQGTRLTVV.

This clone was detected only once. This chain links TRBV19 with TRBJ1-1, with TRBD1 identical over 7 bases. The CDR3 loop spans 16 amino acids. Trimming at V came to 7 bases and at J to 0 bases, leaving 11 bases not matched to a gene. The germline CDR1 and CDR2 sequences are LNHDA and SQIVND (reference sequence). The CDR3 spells CASIGPGGRLNTEAFF. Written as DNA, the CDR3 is TGTGCCAGTATAGGACCAGGGGGACGACTGAACACTGAAGCTTTCTTT.

The CDR3 DNA follows: TGTGCCATCAGTGAAAGCTTAGGACAGATTAACTATGGCTACACCTTC. This gives the protein CAISESLGQINYGYTF. The J gene is TRBJ1-2, the V gene TRBV10-3; maybe TRBD1 (6 bases). The germline CDR1 and CDR2 sequences are ENHRY and SYGVKD. The V end lost 3 bases, the J end lost 1 base, and 15 bases lay between the germline ends. The CDR3 length is 16 residues.

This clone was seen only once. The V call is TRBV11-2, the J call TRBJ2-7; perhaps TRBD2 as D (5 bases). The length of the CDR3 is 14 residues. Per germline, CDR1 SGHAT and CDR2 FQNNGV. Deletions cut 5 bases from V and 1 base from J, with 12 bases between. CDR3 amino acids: CASSPLRGSYEQYF. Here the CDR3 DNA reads TGTGCCAGCAGCCCCTTGAGAGGGTCCTACGAGCAGTACTTC.

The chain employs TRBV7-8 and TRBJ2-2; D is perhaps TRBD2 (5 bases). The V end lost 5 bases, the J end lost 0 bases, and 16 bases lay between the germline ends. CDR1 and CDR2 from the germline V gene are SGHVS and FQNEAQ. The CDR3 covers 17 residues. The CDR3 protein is CASSPSWPSANTGELFF. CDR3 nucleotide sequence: TGTGCCAGCAGCCCTAGCTGGCCAAGCGCGAACACCGGGGAGCTGTTTTTT.

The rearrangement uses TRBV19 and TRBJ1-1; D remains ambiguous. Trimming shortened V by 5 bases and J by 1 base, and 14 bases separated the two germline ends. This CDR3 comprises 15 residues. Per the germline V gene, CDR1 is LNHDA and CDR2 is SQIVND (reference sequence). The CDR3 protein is CASSYSSNGNTEAFF. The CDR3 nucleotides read TGTGCCAGTAGTTACTCCTCCAACGGGAACACTGAAGCTTTCTTT.

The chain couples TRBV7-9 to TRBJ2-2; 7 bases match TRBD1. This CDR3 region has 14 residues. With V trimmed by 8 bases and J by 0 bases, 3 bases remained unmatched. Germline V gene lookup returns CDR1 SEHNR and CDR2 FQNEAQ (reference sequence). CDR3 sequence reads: CASQGVANTGELFF. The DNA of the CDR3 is TGTGCCAGCCAGGGGGTAGCGAACACCGGGGAGCTGTTTTTT. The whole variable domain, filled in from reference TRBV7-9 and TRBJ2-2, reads DTGVSQNPRHKITKRGQNVTFRCDPISEHNRLYWYRQTLGQGPEFLTYFQNEAQLEKSRLLSDRFSAERPKGSFSTLEIQRTEQGDSAMYLCASQGVANTGELFFGEGSRLTVL.

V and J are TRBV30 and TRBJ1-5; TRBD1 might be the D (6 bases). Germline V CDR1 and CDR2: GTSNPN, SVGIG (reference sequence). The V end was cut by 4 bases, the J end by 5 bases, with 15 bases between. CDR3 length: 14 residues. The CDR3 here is CAWTPGQHHQPQHF. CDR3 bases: TGTGCCTGGACTCCGGGACAACACCATCAGCCCCAGCATTTT.

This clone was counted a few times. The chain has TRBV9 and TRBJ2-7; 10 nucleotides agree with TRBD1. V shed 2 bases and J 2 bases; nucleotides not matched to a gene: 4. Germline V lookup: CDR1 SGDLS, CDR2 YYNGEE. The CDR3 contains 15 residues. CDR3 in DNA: TGTGCCAGCAGCGTTTCCGGGACAGGGGCCTACGAGCAGTACTTC. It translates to CASSVSGTGAYEQYF.

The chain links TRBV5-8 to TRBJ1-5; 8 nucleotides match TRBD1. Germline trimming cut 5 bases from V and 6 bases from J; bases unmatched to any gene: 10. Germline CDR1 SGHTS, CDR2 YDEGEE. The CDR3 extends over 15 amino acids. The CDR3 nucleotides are TGTGCCAGCAGACTGACAGGGGATCTAACTCAGCCCCAGCATTTT. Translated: CASRLTGDLTQPQHF.

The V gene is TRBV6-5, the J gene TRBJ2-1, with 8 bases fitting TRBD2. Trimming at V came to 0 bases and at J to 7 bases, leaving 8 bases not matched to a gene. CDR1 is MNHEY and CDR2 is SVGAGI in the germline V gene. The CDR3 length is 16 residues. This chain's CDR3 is CASSYSISGERNEQFF. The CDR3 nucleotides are TGTGCCAGCAGTTACTCGATTAGCGGGGAGCGAAATGAGCAGTTCTTC.

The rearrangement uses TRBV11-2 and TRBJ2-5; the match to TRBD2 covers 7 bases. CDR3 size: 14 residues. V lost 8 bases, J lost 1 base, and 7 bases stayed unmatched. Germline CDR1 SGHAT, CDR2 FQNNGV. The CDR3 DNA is TGTGCCAGCCGGGGGGACTGGGTCCAAGAGACCCAGTACTTC. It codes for CASRGDWVQETQYF.

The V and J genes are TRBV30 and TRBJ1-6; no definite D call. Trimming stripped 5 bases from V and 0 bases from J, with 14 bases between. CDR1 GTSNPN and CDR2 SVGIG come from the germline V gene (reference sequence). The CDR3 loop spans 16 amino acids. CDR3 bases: TGTGCCTGGCGACAAAGAGGGTTCTCCTATAATTCACCCCTCCACTTT. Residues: CAWRQRGFSYNSPLHF.

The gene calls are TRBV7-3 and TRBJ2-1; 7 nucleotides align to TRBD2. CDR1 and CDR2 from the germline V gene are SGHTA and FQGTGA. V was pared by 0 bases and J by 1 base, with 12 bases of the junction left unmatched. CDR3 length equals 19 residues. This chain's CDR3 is CASSLTGGRRSVSYNEQFF. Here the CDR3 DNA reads TGTGCCAGCAGCTTAACGGGGGGGAGGCGGTCCGTATCCTACAATGAGCAGTTCTTC.

The DNA of the CDR3 is TGTGCCAGCACCCCGGGGACTAACGGCTATGGCTACACCTTC. It yields the protein CASTPGTNGYGYTF. V is TRBV27 and J is TRBJ1-2; D might be TRBD1 (5 bases). This CDR3 has 14 residues. CDR1 and CDR2 from the germline V gene are MNHEY and SMNVEV (reference sequence). V was cut by 7 bases and J by 4 bases, with 16 bases left in between.

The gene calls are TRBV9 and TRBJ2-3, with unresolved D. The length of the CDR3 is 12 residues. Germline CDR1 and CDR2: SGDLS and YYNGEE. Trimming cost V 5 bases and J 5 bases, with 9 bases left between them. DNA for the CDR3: TGTGCCAGCAGTCGTACGGGAGATACGCAGTATTTT. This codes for CASSRTGDTQYF.

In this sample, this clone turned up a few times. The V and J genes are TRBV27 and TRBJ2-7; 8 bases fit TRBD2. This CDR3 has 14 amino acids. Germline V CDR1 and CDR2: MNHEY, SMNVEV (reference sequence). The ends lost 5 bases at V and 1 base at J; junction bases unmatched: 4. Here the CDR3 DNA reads TGTGCCAGCAGTGGGGTAGCGGGGTCCTACGAGCAGTACTTC. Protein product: CASSGVAGSYEQYF.

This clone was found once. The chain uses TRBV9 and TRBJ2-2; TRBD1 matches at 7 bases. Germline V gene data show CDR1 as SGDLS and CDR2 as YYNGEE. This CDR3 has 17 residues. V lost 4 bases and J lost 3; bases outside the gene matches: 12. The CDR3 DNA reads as TGTGCCAGCAGCAATAACCGACAGGGCTGGGACACCGGGGAGCTGTTTTTT. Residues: CASSNNRQGWDTGELFF.

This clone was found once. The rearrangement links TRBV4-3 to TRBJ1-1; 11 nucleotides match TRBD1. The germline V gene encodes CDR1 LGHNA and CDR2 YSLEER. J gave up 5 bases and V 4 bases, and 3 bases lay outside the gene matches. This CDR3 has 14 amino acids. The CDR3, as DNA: TGCGCCAGCAGCCCGGACAGGGGGCGGACTGAAGCTTTCTTT. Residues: CASSPDRGRTEAFF.